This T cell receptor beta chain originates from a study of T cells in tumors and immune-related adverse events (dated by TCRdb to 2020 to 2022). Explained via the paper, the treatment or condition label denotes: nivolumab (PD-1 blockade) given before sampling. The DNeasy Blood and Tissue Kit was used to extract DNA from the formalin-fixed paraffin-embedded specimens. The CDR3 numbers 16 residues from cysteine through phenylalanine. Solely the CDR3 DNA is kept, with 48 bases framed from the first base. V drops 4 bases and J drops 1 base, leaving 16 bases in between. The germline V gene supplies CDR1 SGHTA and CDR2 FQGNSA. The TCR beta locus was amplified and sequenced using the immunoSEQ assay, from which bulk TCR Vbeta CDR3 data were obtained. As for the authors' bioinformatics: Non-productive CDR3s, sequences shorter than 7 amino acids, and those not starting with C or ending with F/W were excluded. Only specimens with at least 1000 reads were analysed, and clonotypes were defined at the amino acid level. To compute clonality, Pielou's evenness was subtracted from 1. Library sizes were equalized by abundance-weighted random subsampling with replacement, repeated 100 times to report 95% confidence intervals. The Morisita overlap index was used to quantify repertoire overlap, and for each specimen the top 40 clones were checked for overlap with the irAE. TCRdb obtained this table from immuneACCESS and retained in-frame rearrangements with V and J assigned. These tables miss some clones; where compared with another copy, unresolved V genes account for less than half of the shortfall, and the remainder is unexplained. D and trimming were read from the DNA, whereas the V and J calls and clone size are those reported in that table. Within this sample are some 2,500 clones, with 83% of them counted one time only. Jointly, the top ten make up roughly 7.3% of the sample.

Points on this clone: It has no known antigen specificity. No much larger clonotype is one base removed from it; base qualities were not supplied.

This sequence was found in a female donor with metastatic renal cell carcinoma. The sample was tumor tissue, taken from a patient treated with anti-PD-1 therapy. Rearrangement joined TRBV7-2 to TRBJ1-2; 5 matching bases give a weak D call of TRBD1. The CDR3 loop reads CASSSGPGLVNYGYTF. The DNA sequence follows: TGTGCCAGCAGCTCCGGACCGGGACTTGTTAACTATGGCTACACCTTC.